The clone carrying this T cell receptor (beta chain) was seen at least ten times. Its cognate antigen is unknown. The data originate from a study of blood T cells in healthy people across ages. A second about 7 to 11 cycle PCR used barcoded and J-beta primers. TCRdb used MiXCR to reprocess the 5' RACE reads, holding one entry per CDR3 protein. The sample carries around 1,500,000 distinct CDR3 sequences, 28% recorded once. Study results and limitations: With age, beta diversity per million T cells declined roughly linearly, significantly by 40.

Trimming cost V 3 bases and J 5 bases, with 16 bases left between them. Germline assignment: CDR1 SQVTM and CDR2 ANQGSEA. There are 14 residues in the CDR3. The sequencing input was blood. J is TRBJ2-5 and V is TRBV29-1, with a possible D match to TRBD2 (6 bases). This TCR came from a young woman in good health. The CDR3 DNA reads TGCAGCGTTGAGTCACTAGCAAGGCGGGAGACCCAGTACTTC. Translation gives CSVESLARRETQYF.